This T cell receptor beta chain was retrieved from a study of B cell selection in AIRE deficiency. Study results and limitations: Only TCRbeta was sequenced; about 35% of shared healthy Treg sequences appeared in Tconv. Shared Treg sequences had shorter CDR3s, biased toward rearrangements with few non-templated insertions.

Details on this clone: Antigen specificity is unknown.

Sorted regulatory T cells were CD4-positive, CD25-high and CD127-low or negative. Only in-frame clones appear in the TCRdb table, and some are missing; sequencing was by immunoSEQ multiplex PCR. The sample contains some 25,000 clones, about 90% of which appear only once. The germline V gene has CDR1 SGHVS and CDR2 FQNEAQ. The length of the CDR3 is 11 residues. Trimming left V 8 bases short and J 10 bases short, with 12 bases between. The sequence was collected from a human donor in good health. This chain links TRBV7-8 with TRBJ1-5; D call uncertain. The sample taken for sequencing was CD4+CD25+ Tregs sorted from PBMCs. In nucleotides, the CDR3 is TGTGCCAGCCCCTGGGAAATACCCCAGCATTTT. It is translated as CASPWEIPQHF. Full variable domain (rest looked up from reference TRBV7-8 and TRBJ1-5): GAGVSQSPRYKVAKRGQDVALRCDPISGHVSLFWYQQALGQGPEFLTYFQNEAQLDKSGLPSDRFFAERPEGSVSTLKIQRTQQEDSAVYLCASPWEIPQHFGDGTRLSIL.